These T cell receptor beta chains were read from a single sample in a study of T cell responses to AZD1222 COVID-19 vaccine. Assay used: immunoSEQ multiplex PCR; TCRdb lists only in-frame clones, some missing. This sample carries over 90,000 clones, 92% of them seen once, and the ten largest clones take less than 4%. This sample comprised peripheral blood, obtained 28 days after the second AZD1222 dose. The receptors shown here come from an adult who received the AZD1222 COVID-19 vaccine. Each CDR3 is given with its conserved first and last residue. Fields, in order: J gene, D gene, clone size, V gene, CDR3 protein, CDR3 DNA. A D gene is named only where the DNA matches it firmly. Clone size is shown for a subset of rows, as once, few, many or a class of expanded clone.

J: TRBJ2-7
D: .
size: .
V: TRBV25-1
CDR3: CASARQGPGLDVEQYF
DNA: TGTGCCAGCGCACGACAGGGTCCGGGACTCGACGTCGAGCAGTACTTC

J: TRBJ1-1
D: .
size: .
V: TRBV2
CDR3: CASRGGQFDAEAFF
DNA: TGTGCCAGCAGGGGCGGACAGTTCGACGCTGAAGCTTTCTTT

J: TRBJ2-1
D: .
size: .
V: TRBV18
CDR3: CASSPPGINEQFF
DNA: TGTGCCAGCTCACCACCCGGGATCAATGAGCAGTTCTTC

J: TRBJ2-7
D: .
size: .
V: TRBV5-6
CDR3: CASSLLGTYEQYF
DNA: TGTGCCAGCAGCTTGCTAGGGACCTACGAGCAGTACTTC

J: TRBJ1-2
D: TRBD1
size: .
V: TRBV2
CDR3: CASSTGARGYTF
DNA: TGTGCCAGCAGTACAGGGGCCAGGGGCTACACCTTC

J: TRBJ1-2
D: TRBD1
size: .
V: TRBV19
CDR3: CASSMGHRGYGYTF
DNA: TGTGCCAGTAGTATGGGGCACAGGGGCTATGGCTACACCTTC

J: TRBJ2-1
D: .
size: .
V: TRBV4-2
CDR3: CASSQERQDNEQFF
DNA: TGTGCCAGCAGCCAAGAGAGGCAGGATAATGAGCAGTTCTTC

J: TRBJ2-2
D: .
size: .
V: TRBV6-5
CDR3: CASSYPVGLGTGELFF
DNA: TGTGCCAGCAGTTACCCCGTCGGGTTGGGCACCGGGGAGCTGTTTTTT

J: TRBJ1-2
D: TRBD1
size: .
V: TRBV9
CDR3: CASSGDSSNYGYTF
DNA: TGTGCCAGCAGCGGGGACAGTTCCAACTATGGCTACACCTTC

J: TRBJ2-3
D: TRBD2
size: .
V: TRBV3-1/TRBV3-2
CDR3: CASSQELGGAGGSDTQYF
DNA: TGTGCCAGCAGCCAAGAGCTTGGGGGGGCGGGAGGATCAGATACGCAGTATTTT

J: TRBJ2-2
D: TRBD2
size: .
V: TRBV6-5
CDR3: CASSYAAGGTGELFF
DNA: TGTGCCAGCAGTTACGCGGCGGGGGGTACCGGGGAGCTGTTTTTT

J: TRBJ2-7
D: .
size: .
V: TRBV19
CDR3: CASSIVGHGEQYF
DNA: TGTGCCAGTAGTATAGTTGGACACGGCGAGCAGTACTTC

J: TRBJ2-3
D: .
size: .
V: TRBV6-4
CDR3: CASSDGDSTDTQYF
DNA: TGTGCCAGCAGTGACGGGGACAGCACAGATACGCAGTATTTT

J: TRBJ2-2
D: .
size: .
V: TRBV5-1
CDR3: CASSLNDPYGELFF
DNA: TGCGCCAGCAGCTTGAATGACCCTTACGGGGAGCTGTTTTTT

J: TRBJ1-4
D: TRBD1
size: .
V: TRBV9
CDR3: CASSARTGVGEKLFF
DNA: TGTGCCAGCAGCGCGAGGACAGGGGTAGGGGAAAAACTGTTTTTT

J: TRBJ2-6
D: .
size: .
V: TRBV9
CDR3: CASSPRSGANVLTF
DNA: TGTGCCAGCAGCCCCCGCTCTGGGGCCAACGTCCTGACTTTC

J: TRBJ1-5
D: .
size: once
V: TRBV28
CDR3: CASSLVRGNQPQHF
DNA: TGTGCCAGCAGTTTGGTCAGGGGAAATCAGCCCCAGCATTTT

J: TRBJ2-5
D: TRBD1
size: .
V: TRBV19
CDR3: CASSPGTGVQETQYF
DNA: TGTGCCAGTAGTCCCGGGACAGGGGTCCAAGAGACCCAGTACTTC

J: TRBJ1-2
D: TRBD1
size: .
V: TRBV5-1
CDR3: CASSYRDSNYGYTF
DNA: TGCGCCAGCAGCTACCGGGACAGCAACTATGGCTACACCTTC

J: TRBJ2-1
D: .
size: .
V: TRBV5-4
CDR3: CASRRQGSHNEQFF
DNA: TGTGCCAGCAGGAGGCAGGGGTCCCACAATGAGCAGTTCTTC

J: TRBJ2-7
D: TRBD2
size: .
V: TRBV28
CDR3: CASRSSGSYEQYF
DNA: TGTGCCAGCAGGTCTAGCGGGTCCTACGAGCAGTACTTC

J: TRBJ1-1
D: .
size: .
V: TRBV2
CDR3: CASSVGMSTEAFF
DNA: TGTGCCAGCAGTGTAGGGATGAGCACTGAAGCTTTCTTT

J: TRBJ1-2
D: TRBD1
size: .
V: TRBV4-1
CDR3: CASSQPRQGALYGYTF
DNA: TGCGCCAGCAGCCAGCCTCGACAGGGGGCCCTCTATGGCTACACCTTC

J: TRBJ1-1
D: .
size: .
V: TRBV3-1/TRBV3-2
CDR3: CASSQGQVLFTEAFF
DNA: TGTGCCAGCAGCCAAGGGCAGGTCCTCTTCACTGAAGCTTTCTTT

J: TRBJ1-1
D: .
size: .
V: TRBV6-5
CDR3: CASRYTAGNTEAFF
DNA: TGTGCCAGCAGATACACGGCCGGGAACACTGAAGCTTTCTTT

J: TRBJ1-2
D: TRBD1
size: .
V: TRBV6-1
CDR3: CASSETEGTGSYGYTF
DNA: TGTGCCAGCAGTGAAACGGAAGGGACAGGGTCCTATGGCTACACCTTC

J: TRBJ1-5
D: TRBD1
size: .
V: TRBV30
CDR3: CAWTQGVGQPQHF
DNA: TGTGCCTGGACCCAGGGGGTCGGTCAGCCCCAGCATTTT

J: TRBJ1-1
D: .
size: .
V: TRBV19
CDR3: CASSPSRGTEAFF
DNA: TGTGCCAGTAGCCCTTCCCGGGGCACTGAAGCTTTCTTT

J: TRBJ1-4
D: .
size: .
V: TRBV2
CDR3: CASSEERGEKLFF
DNA: TGTGCCAGCAGTGAAGAGCGGGGGGAAAAACTGTTTTTT

J: TRBJ1-5
D: .
size: .
V: TRBV19
CDR3: CASSGGRNQPQHF
DNA: TGTGCCAGTAGTGGAGGTCGCAATCAGCCCCAGCATTTT

J: TRBJ2-2
D: .
size: .
V: TRBV11-2
CDR3: CASSLHANTGELFF
DNA: TGTGCCAGCAGCTTACATGCGAACACCGGGGAGCTGTTTTTT

J: TRBJ2-6
D: .
size: .
V: TRBV7-2
CDR3: CAIRLGLGANVLTF
DNA: TGTGCCATCCGGCTGGGGCTTGGGGCCAACGTCCTGACTTTC

J: TRBJ1-6
D: .
size: once
V: TRBV10-2
CDR3: CASSESTGSSYNSPLHF
DNA: TGCGCCAGCAGTGAGTCGACGGGGAGCTCCTATAATTCACCCCTCCACTTT

J: TRBJ1-1
D: .
size: .
V: TRBV4-2
CDR3: CASSQPLGRTNTEAFF
DNA: TGTGCCAGCAGCCAGCCCCTGGGACGGACGAACACTGAAGCTTTCTTT

J: TRBJ2-2
D: TRBD1
size: .
V: TRBV19
CDR3: CASKGQGVWTGELFF
DNA: TGTGCCAGCAAGGGACAGGGGGTATGGACCGGGGAGCTGTTTTTT

J: TRBJ1-1
D: TRBD1
size: .
V: TRBV19
CDR3: CASRQGAMGTEAFF
DNA: TGTGCCAGTAGACAGGGGGCGATGGGCACTGAAGCTTTCTTT

J: TRBJ1-3
D: .
size: .
V: TRBV28
CDR3: CASSTQGFSGNTIYF
DNA: TGTGCCAGCAGCACGCAGGGGTTCTCTGGAAACACCATATATTTT

J: TRBJ1-4
D: TRBD1
size: .
V: TRBV19
CDR3: CASSQQGAGEKLFF
DNA: TGTGCCAGTAGCCAACAGGGGGCAGGGGAAAAACTGTTTTTT

J: TRBJ2-7
D: TRBD2
size: .
V: TRBV29-1
CDR3: CSVELAGDYEQYF
DNA: TGCAGCGTTGAATTAGCGGGAGACTACGAGCAGTACTTC

J: TRBJ1-6
D: .
size: .
V: TRBV27
CDR3: CASSLREVSPLHF
DNA: TGTGCCAGCAGTTTGCGGGAGGTCTCACCCCTCCACTTT

J: TRBJ1-2
D: TRBD1
size: once
V: TRBV29-1
CDR3: CSVEDSETGVSGYTF
DNA: TGCAGCGTTGAAGACTCGGAGACAGGGGTATCTGGCTACACCTTC

J: TRBJ1-4
D: .
size: .
V: TRBV6-6
CDR3: CASGYRATNEKLFF
DNA: TGTGCCAGCGGTTACCGAGCAACTAATGAAAAACTGTTTTTT

J: TRBJ2-2
D: .
size: .
V: TRBV5-6
CDR3: CASSLGAGTNTGELFF
DNA: TGTGCCAGCAGCTTGGGGGCGGGAACAAACACCGGGGAGCTGTTTTTT

J: TRBJ1-1
D: .
size: .
V: TRBV4-1
CDR3: CASSQSGSQPNTEAFF
DNA: TGCGCCAGCAGCCAATCGGGTAGTCAACCGAACACTGAAGCTTTCTTT

J: TRBJ1-3
D: .
size: .
V: TRBV18
CDR3: CASSPPGGMGNTIYF
DNA: TGTGCCAGCTCACCACCCGGGGGCATGGGAAACACCATATATTTT

J: TRBJ1-2
D: TRBD1
size: few
V: TRBV6-1
CDR3: CASSEWDRVSTGGYTF
DNA: TGTGCCAGCAGTGAATGGGACAGGGTCTCCACGGGGGGCTACACCTTC

J: TRBJ1-1
D: .
size: .
V: TRBV7-6
CDR3: CASSFGLGENTEAFF
DNA: TGTGCCAGCAGCTTCGGTCTAGGGGAGAACACTGAAGCTTTCTTT

J: TRBJ1-2
D: .
size: .
V: TRBV12-5
CDR3: CASGLAQDNYGYTF
DNA: TGTGCTAGTGGTTTGGCCCAAGATAACTATGGCTACACCTTC

J: TRBJ1-2
D: .
size: .
V: TRBV6-6
CDR3: CASSYSGGSYGYTF
DNA: TGTGCCAGCAGTTACAGTGGCGGATCCTATGGCTACACCTTC

J: TRBJ2-7
D: .
size: .
V: TRBV30
CDR3: CAWSIYGHEQYF
DNA: TGTGCCTGGAGTATTTATGGCCACGAGCAGTACTTC

J: TRBJ1-1
D: .
size: .
V: TRBV18
CDR3: CASSPLKDSWTEAFF
DNA: TGTGCCAGCTCACCTTTAAAGGACAGTTGGACTGAAGCTTTCTTT